Shown below are 10 T cell receptor beta chains from a single sample sequenced in a study of T cells after yellow fever vaccination. TCRdb ran MiXCR on the 5' RACE reads and lists one entry per CDR3 protein. Here the sample spans some 400,000 distinct CDR3 sequences, 15% to 20% being singletons. The source material was PBMCs, sampled before the yellow fever booster vaccination. Receptors were obtained from a man in his late teens or twenties who received the YFV17D yellow fever vaccine.

The sample holds a few counts of this clonotype. The chain uses TRBV12-3 or TRBV12-4 and TRBJ1-2, with D uncertain. V was pared by 1 base and J by 4 bases, with 13 bases between. This CDR3 region has 15 residues. CDR3 in amino acids: CASSLGGGRTYGYTF. CDR3 nucleotides: TGTGCCAGCAGTTTAGGAGGCGGCAGGACCTATGGCTACACCTTC.

The DNA for the CDR3 is TGCGCCAGCAGCCAAAACCCGGGACAGGCCGATGAAAAACTGTTTTTT. Translated: CASSQNPGQADEKLFF. The chain employs TRBV4-3 and TRBJ1-4, with TRBD1 matching 8 bases. Germline CDR1 is LGHNA and CDR2 is YSLEER. The CDR3 consists of 16 residues. The V and J ends lost 2 bases and 6 bases, in that order; junction bases with no gene match: 8.

V and J are TRBV20-1 and TRBJ2-5, with D tentatively TRBD1 (6 bases). Germline loops: CDR1 DFQATT, CDR2 SNEGSKA (reference sequence). There are 13 residues in the CDR3. Trimming left V 0 bases short and J 5 bases short, with 10 bases between. CDR3 bases: TGCAGTGCTAGAGATACAGGGCGGGAGACCCAGTACTTC. This translates into CSARDTGRETQYF.

A few counts support this clonotype. The chain employs TRBV20-1 and TRBJ2-5, with 10 bases fitting TRBD1. The V segment lost 4 bases and the J segment 6 bases; nucleotides outside the gene matches: 8. The germline gives CDR1 DFQATT, CDR2 SNEGSKA (reference sequence). The CDR3 is 14 residues long. The CDR3 protein is CSAIPGQGIKTQYF. The CDR3 DNA is TGCAGTGCTATACCGGGACAGGGGATAAAGACCCAGTACTTC.

The chain uses TRBV7-2 and TRBJ2-7, with TRBD1 as a possible D gene (5 bases). The CDR3 extends over 15 amino acids. CDR1 is SGHTA, CDR2 FQGNSA, per germline. V gave up 6 bases and J gave up 2 bases, with 17 bases separating them. CDR3 in DNA: TGTGCCAGCAGTCTTGGGGCCCTAAGAGCCTACGAGCAGTACGTC. Translating gives CASSLGALRAYEQYV.

This clonotype was detected only a few times. V usage is TRBV9 and J usage is TRBJ2-1; TRBD2 agrees at 8 bases. Trimming removed 2 bases from V and 6 bases from J; junction bases left unmatched: 7. This CDR3 is built from 15 residues. CDR1 SGDLS and CDR2 YYNGEE come from the germline V gene. The CDR3 is CASSVGGAQVNEQFF. Written as DNA, the CDR3 is TGTGCCAGCAGCGTCGGGGGGGCTCAAGTCAATGAGCAGTTCTTC.

V is TRBV5-6 and J is TRBJ2-7; 10 bases match TRBD1. Germline CDR1 and CDR2: SGHDT and YYEEEE. Trimming removed 5 bases from V and 3 bases from J; junction bases left unmatched: 5. The CDR3 length is 14 residues. The CDR3 DNA reads TGTGCCAGCAGTTCCGGGACAGGGGACTACGAGCAGTACGTC. It is translated as CASSSGTGDYEQYV.

This clonotype was counted between two and nine times. The chain couples TRBV19 to TRBJ1-1; the D is unclear. From germline, CDR1 is LNHDA and CDR2 SQIVND (reference sequence). CDR3 length: 13 amino acids. V was shortened by 2 bases and J by 1 base, with 5 bases between the two germline ends. The CDR3 coding sequence is TGTGCCAGTAGTATATCCGGGAACACTGAAGCTTTCTTT. Protein product: CASSISGNTEAFF.

This clonotype has only a few counts. V gene TRBV7-3 combines with J gene TRBJ1-6, with D maybe TRBD1 (5 bases). CDR3 length: 14 residues. The ends were cut back, 4 bases at V and 10 bases at J, with 14 bases in the middle. In germline, CDR1 is SGHTA, CDR2 FQGTGA. CDR3 protein: CASSSQGTGSPLHF. For the CDR3, the DNA is TGTGCCAGCAGCTCCCAGGGTACGGGCTCACCCCTCCACTTT.

This clonotype occurred a few times. The CDR3 DNA reads as TGCGCCAGCAGCCCATATGGAAGAGCTTTCTTT. Translated, it gives CASSPYGRAFF. The rearrangement joins TRBV5-1 to TRBJ1-1; the D is unclear. Germline values: CDR1 SGHRS, CDR2 YFSETQ. This CDR3 region has 11 residues. V shed 4 bases and J shed 10 bases, with 11 bases lying between them. The variable domain in full, completed from reference TRBV5-1 and TRBJ1-1, reads KAGVTQTPRYLIKTRGQQVTLSCSPISGHRSVSWYQQTPGQGLQFLFEYFSETQRNKGNFPGRFSGRQFSNSRSEMNVSTLELGDSALYLCASSPYGRAFFGQGTRLTVV.